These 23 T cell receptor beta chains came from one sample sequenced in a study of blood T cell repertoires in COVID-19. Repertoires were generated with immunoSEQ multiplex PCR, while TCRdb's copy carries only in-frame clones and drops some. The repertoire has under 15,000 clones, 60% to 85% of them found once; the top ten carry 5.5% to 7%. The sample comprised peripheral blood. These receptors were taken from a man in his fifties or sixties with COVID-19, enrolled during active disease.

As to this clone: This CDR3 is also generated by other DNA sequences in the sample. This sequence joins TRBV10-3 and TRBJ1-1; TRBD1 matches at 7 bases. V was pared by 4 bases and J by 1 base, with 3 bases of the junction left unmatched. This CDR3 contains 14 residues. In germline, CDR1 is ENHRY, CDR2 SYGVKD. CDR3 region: CAISVQGTNTEAFF. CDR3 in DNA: TGTGCCATCAGTGTACAGGGGACGAACACTGAAGCTTTCTTT.

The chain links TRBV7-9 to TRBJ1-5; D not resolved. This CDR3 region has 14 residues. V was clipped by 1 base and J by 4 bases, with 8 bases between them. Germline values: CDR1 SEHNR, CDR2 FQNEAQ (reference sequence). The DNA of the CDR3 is TGTGCCAGCAGCTTAGGGGCAGGTAATCAGCCCCAGCATTTT. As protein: CASSLGAGNQPQHF.

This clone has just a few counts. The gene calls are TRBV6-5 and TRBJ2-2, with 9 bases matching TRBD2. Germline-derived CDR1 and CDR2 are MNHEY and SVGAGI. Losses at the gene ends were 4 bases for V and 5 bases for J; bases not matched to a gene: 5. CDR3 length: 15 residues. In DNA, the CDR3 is TGTGCCAGCAGTTCACGTCTAGCGGGAACCGGGGAGCTGTTTTTT. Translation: CASSSRLAGTGELFF.

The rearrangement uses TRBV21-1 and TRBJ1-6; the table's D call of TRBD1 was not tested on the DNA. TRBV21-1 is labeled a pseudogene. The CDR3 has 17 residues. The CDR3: CASSKAAGVVCNSPLHF. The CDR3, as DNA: TGTGCCAGCAGCAAAGCCGCAGGGGTTGTGTGTAATTCACCCCTCCACTTT.

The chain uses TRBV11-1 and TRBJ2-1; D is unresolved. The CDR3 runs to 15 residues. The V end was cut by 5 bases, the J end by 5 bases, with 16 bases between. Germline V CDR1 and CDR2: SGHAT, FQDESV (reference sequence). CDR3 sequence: CASSLLAIADNEQFF. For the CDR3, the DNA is TGTGCCAGCAGCCTACTGGCCATAGCCGACAATGAGCAGTTCTTC.

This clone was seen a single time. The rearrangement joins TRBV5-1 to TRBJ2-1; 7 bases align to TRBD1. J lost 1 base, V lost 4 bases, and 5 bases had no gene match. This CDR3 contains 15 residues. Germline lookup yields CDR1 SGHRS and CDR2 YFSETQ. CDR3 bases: TGCGCCAGCAGCCTGACAGGGTTGTCCTACAATGAGCAGTTCTTC. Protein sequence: CASSLTGLSYNEQFF.

The CDR3 region is CASRQGLAGGLITDTQYF. The CDR3 region has the DNA TGTGCCAGCAGACAGGGACTAGCGGGGGGCCTAATCACAGATACGCAGTATTTT. The rearrangement joins TRBV7-9 to TRBJ2-3; 15 nucleotides line up with TRBD2. Germline-derived CDR1 and CDR2 are SEHNR and FQNEAQ (reference sequence). This CDR3 has 18 amino acids. J was trimmed by 2 bases and V by 6 bases; bases with no gene match: 9.

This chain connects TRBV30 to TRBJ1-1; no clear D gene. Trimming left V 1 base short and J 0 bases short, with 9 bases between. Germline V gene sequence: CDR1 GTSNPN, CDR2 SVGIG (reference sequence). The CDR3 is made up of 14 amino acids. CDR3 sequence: CAWSDSRMNTEAFF. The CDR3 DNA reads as TGTGCCTGGAGTGACAGCCGCATGAACACTGAAGCTTTCTTT.

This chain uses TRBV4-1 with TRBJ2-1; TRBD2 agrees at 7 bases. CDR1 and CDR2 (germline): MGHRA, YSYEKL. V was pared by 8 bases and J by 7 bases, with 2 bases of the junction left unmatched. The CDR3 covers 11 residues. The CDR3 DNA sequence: TGCGCCAGCTGGGGGGGGAATGAGCAGTTCTTC. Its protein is CASWGGNEQFF.

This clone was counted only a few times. The CDR3 here is CASSLDRGLSSYEQYF. CDR3 bases: TGTGCCAGCTCACTTGACAGGGGGCTCAGCTCCTACGAGCAGTACTTC. This rearrangement joins TRBV18 to TRBJ2-7, with 10 positions matching TRBD1. Germline V lookup: CDR1 KGHSH, CDR2 LQKENI. V shed 4 bases, J shed 0 bases, and the junction held 6 bases outside the gene matches. The CDR3 runs 16 residues.

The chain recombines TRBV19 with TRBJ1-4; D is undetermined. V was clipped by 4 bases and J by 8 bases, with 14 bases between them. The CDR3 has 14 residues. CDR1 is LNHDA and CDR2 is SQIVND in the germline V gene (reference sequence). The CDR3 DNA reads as TGTGCCAGTAGTAAAAAGTTCCTTGAGGAAAAACTGTTTTTT. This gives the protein CASSKKFLEEKLFF.

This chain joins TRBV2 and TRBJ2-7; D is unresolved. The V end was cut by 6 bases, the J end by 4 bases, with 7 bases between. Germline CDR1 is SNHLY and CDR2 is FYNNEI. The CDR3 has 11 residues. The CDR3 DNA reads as TGTGCCAGCAGCCCAGTATACGAGCAGTACGTC. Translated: CASSPVYEQYV.

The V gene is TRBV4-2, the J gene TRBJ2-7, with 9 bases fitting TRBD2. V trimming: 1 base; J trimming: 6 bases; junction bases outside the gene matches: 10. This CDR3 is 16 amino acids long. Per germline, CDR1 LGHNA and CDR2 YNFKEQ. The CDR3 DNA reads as TGTGCCAGCAGCCAAGCCGGGGCGGGGGGGCTCGGCGAGCAGTACTTC. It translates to CASSQAGAGGLGEQYF.

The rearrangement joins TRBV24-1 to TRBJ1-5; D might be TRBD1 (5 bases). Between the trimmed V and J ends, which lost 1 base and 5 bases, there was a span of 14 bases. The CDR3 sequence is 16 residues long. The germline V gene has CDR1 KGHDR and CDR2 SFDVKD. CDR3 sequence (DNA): TGTGCCACCAGTGATTTTGGCAGGGCGCCCGATCAGCCCCAGCATTTT. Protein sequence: CATSDFGRAPDQPQHF.

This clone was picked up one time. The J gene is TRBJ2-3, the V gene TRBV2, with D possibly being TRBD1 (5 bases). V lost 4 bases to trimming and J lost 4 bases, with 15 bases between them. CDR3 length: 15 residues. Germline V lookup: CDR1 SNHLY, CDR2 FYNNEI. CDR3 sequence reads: CASSGLGPGADTQYF. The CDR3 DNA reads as TGTGCCAGCAGTGGGCTGGGGCCGGGCGCAGATACGCAGTATTTT.

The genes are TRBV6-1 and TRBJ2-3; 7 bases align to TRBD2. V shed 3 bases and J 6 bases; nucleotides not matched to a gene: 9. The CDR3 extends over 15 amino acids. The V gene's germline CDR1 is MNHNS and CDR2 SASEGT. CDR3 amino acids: CASSDQSGDFDTQYF. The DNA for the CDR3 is TGTGCCAGCAGTGATCAAAGCGGGGACTTCGATACGCAGTATTTT.

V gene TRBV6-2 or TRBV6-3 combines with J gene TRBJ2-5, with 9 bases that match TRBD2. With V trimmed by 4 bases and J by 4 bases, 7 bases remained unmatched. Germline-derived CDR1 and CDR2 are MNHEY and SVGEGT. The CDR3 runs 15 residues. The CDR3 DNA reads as TGTGCCAGCAGTTTCTATGCGGGAGGGTTAGAGACCCAGTACTTC. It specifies CASSFYAGGLETQYF.

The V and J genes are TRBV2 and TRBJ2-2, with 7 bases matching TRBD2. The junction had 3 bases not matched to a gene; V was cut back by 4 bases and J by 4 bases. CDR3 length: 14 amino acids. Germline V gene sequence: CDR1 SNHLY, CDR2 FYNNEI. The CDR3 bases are TGTGCCAGCAGTGTGCGGGGGTTCACCGGGGAGCTGTTTTTT. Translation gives CASSVRGFTGELFF.

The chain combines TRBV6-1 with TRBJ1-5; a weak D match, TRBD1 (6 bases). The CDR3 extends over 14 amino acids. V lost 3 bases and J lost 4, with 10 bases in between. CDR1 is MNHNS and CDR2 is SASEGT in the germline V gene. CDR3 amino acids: CASSDGTPNQPQHF. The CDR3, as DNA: TGTGCCAGCAGTGACGGGACACCTAATCAGCCCCAGCATTTT.

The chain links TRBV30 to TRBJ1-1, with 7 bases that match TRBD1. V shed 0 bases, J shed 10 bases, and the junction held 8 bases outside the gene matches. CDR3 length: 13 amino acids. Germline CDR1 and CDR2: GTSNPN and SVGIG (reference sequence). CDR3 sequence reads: CAWSVGQGDAAFF. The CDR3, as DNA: TGTGCCTGGAGTGTAGGGCAGGGGGATGCAGCTTTCTTT.

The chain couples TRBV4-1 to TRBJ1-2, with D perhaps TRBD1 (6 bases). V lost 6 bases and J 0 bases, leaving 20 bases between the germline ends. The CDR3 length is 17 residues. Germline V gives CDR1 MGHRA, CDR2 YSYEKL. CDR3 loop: CASRDLVGQKANYGYTF. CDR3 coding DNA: TGCGCCAGCAGAGATCTTGTAGGACAGAAAGCTAACTATGGCTACACCTTC.

This CDR3 reads CASSQLQGGSGNTIYF. CDR3 nucleotides: TGTGCCAGCAGCCAACTCCAAGGGGGCTCTGGAAACACCATATATTTT. This chain connects TRBV4-2 to TRBJ1-3; D possibly corresponds to TRBD1 (6 bases). Germline loops: CDR1 LGHNA, CDR2 YNFKEQ. V lost 2 bases, J lost 0 bases, and 11 bases lay in between. The CDR3 loop spans 16 amino acids.

The CDR3: CASTPDRINYNEQFF. DNA for the CDR3: TGTGCCAGCACCCCGGACAGGATAAATTACAATGAGCAGTTCTTC. V and J are TRBV7-2 and TRBJ2-1; TRBD1 matches 7 bases. The CDR3 loop spans 15 amino acids. Germline V gene lookup returns CDR1 SGHTA and CDR2 FQGNSA. V lost 7 bases and J lost 4; bases outside the gene matches: 10.